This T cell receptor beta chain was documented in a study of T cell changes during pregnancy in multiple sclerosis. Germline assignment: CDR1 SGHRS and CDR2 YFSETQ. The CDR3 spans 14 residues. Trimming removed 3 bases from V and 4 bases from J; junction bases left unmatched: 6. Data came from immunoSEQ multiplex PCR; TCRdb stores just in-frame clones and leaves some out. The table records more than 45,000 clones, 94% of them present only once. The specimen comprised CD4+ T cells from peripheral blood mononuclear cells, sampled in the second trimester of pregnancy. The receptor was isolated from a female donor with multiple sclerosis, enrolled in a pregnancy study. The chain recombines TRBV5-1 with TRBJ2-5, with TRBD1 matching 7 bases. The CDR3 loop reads CASSSGQVRETQYF. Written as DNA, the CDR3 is TGCGCCAGCAGCTCCGGACAGGTGCGAGAGACCCAGTACTTC. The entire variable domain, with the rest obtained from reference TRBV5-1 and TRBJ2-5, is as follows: KAGVTQTPRYLIKTRGQQVTLSCSPISGHRSVSWYQQTPGQGLQFLFEYFSETQRNKGNFPGRFSGRQFSNSRSEMNVSTLELGDSALYLCASSSGQVRETQYFGPGTRLLVL.